This T cell receptor (beta chain) is from a study of blood T cells in healthy people across ages. Study-wide context: Roughly one uniquely barcoded beta molecule per two T cells was captured. Overall study results and limits: Roughly linear age-related decline in beta diversity appeared, significant by age about 40. Strongly correlated with naive T cell percentage was TCR beta diversity. The authors considered diversity estimates from one million T cells to be underestimates.

Sample-barcoded 5' priming and a J-beta primer mix drove a second PCR of 7 to 11 cycles. TCRdb itself ran the 5' RACE reads through MiXCR, one entry per CDR3 protein. The sample holds roughly 1.6 million distinct CDR3 sequences, roughly 32% seen once. Losses at the gene ends were 0 bases for V and 7 bases for J; bases not matched to a gene: 10. From germline, CDR1 is DFQATT and CDR2 SNEGSKA (reference sequence). CDR3 length: 15 amino acids. This clonotype has only a few counts. Its antigen is unknown. Sequencing was carried out using blood. The source of this sequence is a woman in her 30s in good health. The V call is TRBV20-1, the J call TRBJ2-7, with 9 nucleotides matching TRBD2. The CDR3 nucleotides are TGCAGTGCTAGAGACGCGGGAGGGCCGAGCTCTGAGCAGTACTTC. It codes for CSARDAGGPSSEQYF.